Each of the 17 T cell receptor beta chains below was sequenced from the same sample in a study of cytomegalovirus exposure and HLA in healthy donors. This table comes from immunoSEQ multiplex PCR, and its TCRdb copy is limited to in-frame clones, with some not included. The sample shows under 350,000 clones, 65% to 90% of them seen only once. Sequenced: PBMCs. These receptors were collected from a woman aged 18-29 years in good health and CMV-seronegative.

V usage is TRBV29-1 and J usage is TRBJ2-7, with D perhaps TRBD2 (5 bases). Between the trimmed V and J ends, which lost 3 bases and 3 bases, there was a span of 9 bases. The CDR3 has 12 amino acids. The V gene's germline CDR1 is SQVTM and CDR2 ANQGSEA. The CDR3 DNA reads as TGCAGCGTTGAGGAGGCAGACTACGAGCAGTACTTC. Encoded protein: CSVEEADYEQYF.

This clone was counted a few times. The V and J genes are TRBV11-3 and TRBJ1-1; D is unresolved. Germline CDR1 is SGHNT and CDR2 is YENEEA. Between the trimmed V and J ends, which lost 1 base and 10 bases, there was a span of 7 bases. The CDR3 covers 11 residues. The CDR3 spells CASSLVGGAFF. DNA for the CDR3: TGTGCCAGCAGCTTAGTCGGCGGAGCTTTCTTT.

CDR3 protein: CASSQGDSRYEQYF. CDR3 bases: TGCGCCAGCAGCCAAGGTGACAGCCGATACGAGCAGTACTTC. The genes are TRBV4-1 and TRBJ2-7; perhaps TRBD1 as D (5 bases). In germline, CDR1 is MGHRA, CDR2 YSYEKL. The CDR3 consists of 14 residues. Between the trimmed V and J ends, which lost 1 base and 4 bases, there was a span of 11 bases.

The chain carries TRBV7-8 and TRBJ1-3; possible D gene TRBD1, 5 bases. Germline-derived CDR1 and CDR2 are SGHVS and FQNEAQ. The CDR3 runs to 17 residues. Trimming cost V 3 bases and J 0 bases, with 15 bases left between them. CDR3 loop: CASSFTAGPASGNTIYF. CDR3 in DNA: TGTGCCAGCAGCTTTACGGCAGGGCCCGCCTCTGGAAACACCATATATTTT.

J is TRBJ2-7 and V is TRBV5-1, with D perhaps TRBD1 (6 bases). There are 14 residues in the CDR3. Trimming took off 3 bases at V and 0 bases at J, with 10 bases between the two ends. CDR1 and CDR2 (germline): SGHRS, YFSETQ. This CDR3 is CASSSGQPSYEQYF. The CDR3 DNA reads TGCGCCAGCAGCTCTGGACAGCCCTCCTACGAGCAGTACTTC.

This clone appeared a single time. This rearrangement joins TRBV28 to TRBJ1-1; TRBD1 matches at 8 bases. Trimming at V came to 1 base and at J to 10 bases, leaving 14 bases not matched to a gene. The V gene's germline CDR1 is MDHEN and CDR2 SYDVKM. The length of the CDR3 is 16 residues. In DNA form, the CDR3 reads TGTGCCAGCAGTTTATTTCAGGGGGCTAGAGGGCCCAGAGCTTTCTTT. Translation gives CASSLFQGARGPRAFF.

The chain uses TRBV11-1 and TRBJ2-5; tentatively, D is TRBD1 (5 bases). Trimming removed 1 base from V and 4 bases from J, with 16 bases in between. The CDR3 is 16 residues long. Germline V gene data show CDR1 as SGHAT and CDR2 as FQDESV (reference sequence). CDR3 sequence reads: CASSLEVPGLGETQYF. CDR3 bases: TGTGCCAGCAGCTTAGAAGTTCCAGGGTTAGGAGAGACCCAGTACTTC.

The V gene is TRBV29-1, the J gene TRBJ2-7, with D unresolved. Trimming removed 0 bases at V and 7 bases at J, with 4 bases between. CDR1 and CDR2 (germline): SQVTM, ANQGSEA. This CDR3 spans 10 amino acids. CDR3 loop: CSVEDQEQYF. The DNA of the CDR3 is TGCAGCGTTGAAGATCAGGAGCAGTACTTC.

The rearrangement joins TRBV7-7 to TRBJ2-1; D may be TRBD2 (5 bases). CDR3 length: 14 residues. Germline CDR1 and CDR2: SSHAT and FNYEAQ (reference sequence). V lost 5 bases and J lost 14, with 22 bases in between. CDR3 sequence (DNA): TGTGCCAGCAGCCAGGACTTAACCACGATCGAGAAGTTCTTC. Translated: CASSQDLTTIEKFF.

V gene TRBV7-9 combines with J gene TRBJ2-7, with 9 nucleotides matching TRBD1. The CDR3 is made up of 16 amino acids. J gave up 5 bases and V 5 bases, and 13 bases lay outside the gene matches. Germline V gives CDR1 SEHNR, CDR2 FQNEAQ (reference sequence). This CDR3 is CASSPRGGTGQNEQYF. The CDR3 DNA follows: TGTGCCAGCAGCCCCAGAGGCGGGACAGGGCAGAACGAGCAGTACTTC. Based on the CDR3 plus reference TRBV7-9 and TRBJ2-7, the full variable domain is DTGVSQNPRHKITKRGQNVTFRCDPISEHNRLYWYRQTLGQGPEFLTYFQNEAQLEKSRLLSDRFSAERPKGSFSTLEIQRTEQGDSAMYLCASSPRGGTGQNEQYFGPGTRLTVT.

V and J are TRBV10-3 and TRBJ2-2; tentative D call: TRBD1 (5 bases). The length of the CDR3 is 12 residues. Germline lookup yields CDR1 ENHRY and CDR2 SYGVKD. Trimming left V 2 bases short and J 10 bases short, with 8 bases between. This CDR3 is CAISELGLELFF. The DNA for the CDR3 is TGTGCCATCAGTGAGCTGGGGCTGGAGCTGTTTTTT.

The chain recombines TRBV6-6 with TRBJ2-5; tentative D call: TRBD1 (6 bases). V shed 4 bases and J shed 1 base, with 10 bases lying between them. This CDR3 is built from 14 residues. Looked up from germline, CDR1 is MNHNY and CDR2 is SVGAGI (reference sequence). The DNA of the CDR3 is TGTGCCAGCAGTTCTCCGACAGGCCAAGAGACCCAGTACTTC. Protein product: CASSSPTGQETQYF.

The chain joins TRBV2 to TRBJ2-2, with D possibly matching TRBD2 (7 bases). Trimming cost V 4 bases and J 5 bases, with 17 bases left between them. The germline V gene encodes CDR1 SNHLY and CDR2 FYNNEI. This CDR3 contains 16 residues. CDR3 residues: CASSVGGVPPTGELFF. Written as DNA, the CDR3 is TGTGCCAGCAGTGTAGGGGGGGTCCCGCCAACCGGGGAGCTGTTTTTT.

This rearrangement joins TRBV15 to TRBJ2-5; D is perhaps TRBD2 (5 bases). V was pared by 5 bases and J by 2 bases, with 9 bases between. There are 13 residues in the CDR3. Germline V gene sequence: CDR1 LNHNV, CDR2 YYDKDF (reference sequence). The CDR3 DNA reads as TGTGCCACCAGCTTAAGCGGTCAAGAGACCCAGTACTTC. It codes for CATSLSGQETQYF.

V and J are TRBV11-3 and TRBJ1-2; the D gene is possibly TRBD1 (6 bases). The V gene's germline CDR1 is SGHNT and CDR2 YENEEA. The length of the CDR3 is 17 residues. Trimming removed 1 base from V and 8 bases from J, with 23 bases in between. CDR3 protein: CASSLGPPVLGARGYTF. CDR3 coding DNA: TGTGCCAGCAGCTTAGGCCCCCCGGTACTGGGGGCCAGGGGCTACACCTTC.

This clone appeared a few times. The rearrangement joins TRBV7-9 to TRBJ1-2, with D perhaps TRBD1 (5 bases). CDR3 length: 13 amino acids. Germline V gives CDR1 SEHNR, CDR2 FQNEAQ (reference sequence). Between the trimmed V and J ends, which lost 5 bases and 9 bases, there was a span of 16 bases. The CDR3 loop reads CASSLDSKGSYTF. The CDR3 nucleotides are TGTGCCAGCAGCCTCGACAGTAAAGGGAGCTACACCTTC.

This rearrangement joins TRBV2 to TRBJ2-2, with 8 bases lining up with TRBD1. Germline V CDR1 and CDR2: SNHLY, FYNNEI. CDR3 length equals 15 residues. The ends lost 4 bases at V and 8 bases at J; junction bases unmatched: 9. The CDR3 nucleotides are TGTGCCAGCAGTGGCCCTTGGACAGGGAAGGGGGAGCTGTTTTTT. The encoded protein is CASSGPWTGKGELFF.